This record covers a single TCR beta chain. The sample comes from a study of cytomegalovirus exposure and HLA in healthy donors. The study ran its PCR with 60 Vbeta and 13 Jbeta primers. Sequencing used immunoSEQ multiplex PCR; TCRdb keeps in-frame clones, though not all of them. This sample has roughly 130,000 clones; about three quarters occur once, and the top ten carry approximately 1%. Germline V gives CDR1 LGHNA, CDR2 YNFKEQ. The trim removed 6 bases at V and 4 bases at J, leaving 10 bases unmatched. The CDR3 runs 18 residues. The gene calls are TRBV4-2 and TRBJ2-6; 12 bases are a match to TRBD1. The clonotype was recovered from a human donor in good health. Input material: PBMCs. CDR3 in amino acids: CASSTSGTGGSGANVLTF. The CDR3 nucleotides are TGTGCCAGCAGTACCTCCGGGACAGGGGGCTCCGGGGCCAACGTCCTGACTTTC.